Given below is one TCR beta chain in context. As yet, its antigen is unknown. This record comes from a study of beta chain features in type 1 diabetes. Overall study context: Age and gender were similar between patients and healthy donors, as were cell yields.

V was pared by 4 bases and J by 1 base, with 11 bases between. The CDR3 consists of 14 residues. CDR1 is SGHNT, CDR2 YYREEE, per germline (reference sequence). General study findings and limits: Patients with Type 1 diabetes showed moderately but significantly shorter TCRB CDR3s in all four CD4+ subsets.

Expressed TCRB transcripts got sequenced, as all isolated RNA was reverse transcribed. TCRdb keeps only in-frame clones here, not all; method: immunoSEQ multiplex PCR. The sample consists of 150,000 to 200,000 clones, 6.5% to 9.5% of them appearing once. The source material was central memory CD4+ T cells from blood. The V gene is TRBV5-4, the J gene TRBJ2-5; D unclear. This sequence was found in a woman aged 40 to 50 with type 1 diabetes. The CDR3 sequence: CASSPTQVQETQYF. The CDR3 bases are TGTGCCAGCAGCCCGACGCAGGTCCAAGAGACCCAGTACTTC.